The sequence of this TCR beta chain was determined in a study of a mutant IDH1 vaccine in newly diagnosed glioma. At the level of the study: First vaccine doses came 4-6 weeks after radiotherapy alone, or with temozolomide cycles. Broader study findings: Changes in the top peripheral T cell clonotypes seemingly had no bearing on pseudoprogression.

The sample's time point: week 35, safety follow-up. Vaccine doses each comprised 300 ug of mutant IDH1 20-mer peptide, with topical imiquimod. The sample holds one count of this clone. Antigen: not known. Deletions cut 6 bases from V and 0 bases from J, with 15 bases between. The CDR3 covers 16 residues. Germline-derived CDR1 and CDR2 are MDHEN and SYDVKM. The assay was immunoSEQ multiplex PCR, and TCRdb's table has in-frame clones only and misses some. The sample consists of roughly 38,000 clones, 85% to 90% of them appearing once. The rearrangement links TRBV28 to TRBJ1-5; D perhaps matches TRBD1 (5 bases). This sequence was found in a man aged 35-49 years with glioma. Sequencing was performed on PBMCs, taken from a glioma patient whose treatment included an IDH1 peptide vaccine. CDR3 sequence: CASSPDREYSNQPQHF. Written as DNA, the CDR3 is TGTGCCAGCAGCCCTGACAGAGAATATAGCAATCAGCCCCAGCATTTT. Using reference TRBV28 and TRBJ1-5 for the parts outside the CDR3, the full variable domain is DVKVTQSSRYLVKRTGEKVFLECVQDMDHENMFWYRQDPGLGLRLIYFSYDVKMKEKGDIPEGYSVSREKKERFSLILESASTNQTSMYLCASSPDREYSNQPQHFGDGTRLSIL.